This TCR beta chain was captured in a study of radiotherapy plus CTLA-4 blockade in lung cancer. Study-wide context: Objective response was observed in about 19% of patients, and disease control in 31%.

Here immunoSEQ multiplex PCR was the method, and the copy in TCRdb shows in-frame clones only, minus some. This table holds around 45,000 clones, roughly 90% found once. Trimming took 0 bases from V and 2 from J, leaving 8 bases between them. The CDR3 runs 14 residues. CDR1 SGHRS and CDR2 YFSETQ come from the germline V gene. The V and J genes are TRBV5-1 and TRBJ2-5, with D hard to call. Sequences were derived from peripheral blood, sampled from a patient treated with radiotherapy plus ipilimumab. The TCR was taken from a human donor with non-small cell lung cancer whose response to radiotherapy plus ipilimumab could not be evaluated. CDR3 loop: CASSLVTSQETQYF. The CDR3 DNA follows: TGCGCCAGCAGCTTGGTCACAAGTCAAGAGACCCAGTACTTC.